This T cell receptor beta chain was found in a study of lymphopenia after photon versus proton radiotherapy. The germline V and J ends were trimmed by 6 bases and 6 bases, with 17 bases remaining between them. The V gene's germline CDR1 is SNHLY and CDR2 FYNNEI. The CDR3 has 14 residues. TCRdb's table, derived via immunoSEQ multiplex PCR, lists solely in-frame clones and lacks some. Here the sample spans more than 15,000 clones, approximately 86% being singletons. The specimen was peripheral blood, collected from a patient treated with proton-based radiotherapy. This TCR was recovered from a woman aged 60-75 years with cholangiocarcinoma. Some clones in this sample may be carry-over from other donors' samples. The rearrangement joins TRBV2 to TRBJ1-1, with unresolved D. The CDR3 coding sequence is TGTGCCAGCAGCGAGGAAGGGATCTCTTCTGAAGCTTTCTTT. Protein product: CASSEEGISSEAFF.